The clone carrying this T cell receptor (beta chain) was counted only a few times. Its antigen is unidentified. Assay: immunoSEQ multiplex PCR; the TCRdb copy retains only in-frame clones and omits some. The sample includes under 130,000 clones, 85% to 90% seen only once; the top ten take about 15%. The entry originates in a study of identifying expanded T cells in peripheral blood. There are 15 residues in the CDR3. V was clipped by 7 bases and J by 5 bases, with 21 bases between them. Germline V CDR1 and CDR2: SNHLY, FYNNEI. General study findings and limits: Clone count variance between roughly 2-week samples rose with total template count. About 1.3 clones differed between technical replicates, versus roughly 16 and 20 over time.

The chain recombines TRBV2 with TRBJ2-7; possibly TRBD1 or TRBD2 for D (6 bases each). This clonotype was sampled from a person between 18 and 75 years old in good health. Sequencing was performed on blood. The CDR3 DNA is TGTGCCAGCAAGGAGCCGGGGGCTCTGACCCACGAGCAGTACTTC. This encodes CASKEPGALTHEQYF.